This T cell receptor beta chain was documented in a study of blood T cell repertoires in COVID-19. The wider study: T cells, B-cell-depleted T cells, or PBMCs provided the cDNA or gDNA that served as material.

Assay used: immunoSEQ multiplex PCR; TCRdb lists only in-frame clones, some missing. The sample includes roughly 100,000 clones, 65% to 75% seen only once; the top ten take approximately 0.9%. The CDR3 totals 13 residues. This clone was seen only a few times. Sample: peripheral blood. The receptor was isolated from a human donor with acute or convalescent COVID-19. The donor label of this sample is uncertain. The V gene is TRBV1, the J gene TRBJ1-6; the table calls TRBD1, which could not be checked here. TRBV1 is recorded as a pseudogene. The CDR3: CTSSQDQDSPLHF. CDR3 coding DNA: TGCACCAGCAGCCAAGATCAGGATTCACCCCTCCACTTT.